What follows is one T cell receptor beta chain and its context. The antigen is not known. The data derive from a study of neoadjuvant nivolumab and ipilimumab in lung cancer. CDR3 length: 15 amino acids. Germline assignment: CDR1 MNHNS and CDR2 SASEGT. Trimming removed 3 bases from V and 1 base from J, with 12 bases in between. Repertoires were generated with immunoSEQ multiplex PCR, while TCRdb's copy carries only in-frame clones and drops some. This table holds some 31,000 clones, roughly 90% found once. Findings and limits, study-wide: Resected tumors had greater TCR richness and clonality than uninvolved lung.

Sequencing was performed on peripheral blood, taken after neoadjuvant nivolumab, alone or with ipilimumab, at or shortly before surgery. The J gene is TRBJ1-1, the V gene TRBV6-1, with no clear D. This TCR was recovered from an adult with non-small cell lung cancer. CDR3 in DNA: TGTGCCAGCAGTGAGCAGCCATATAAGAACACTGAAGCTTTCTTT. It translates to CASSEQPYKNTEAFF.